The rows below give T cell receptor beta chains drawn from one sample of a study of siplizumab effects on memory and regulatory T cells. TCRdb's table, derived via immunoSEQ multiplex PCR, lists solely in-frame clones and lacks some. Among about 94,000 clones listed, approximately 93% were seen once. Sequenced material: non-Treg CD4+ T cells sorted from blood. The source of these receptors is a human donor in good health. The CDR3 runs from the conserved cysteine through the conserved F or W. Each record gives: J gene, V gene, clone size, D gene, CDR3 DNA, CDR3 protein. The D gene is left open where the match is weak. Where a row states a size, it is once, few, many or the class of an expanded clone; other rows omit it.

TRBJ2-3	TRBV19	-	-	TGTGCCAGTAGTATGGCGGGTGTCGGCACAGATACGCAGTATTTT	CASSMAGVGTDTQYF
TRBJ2-5	TRBV10-1	once	-	TGCGCCAGCAGCGAGCCGGGACAACAAGAGACCCAGTACTTC	CASSEPGQQETQYF
TRBJ2-7	TRBV29-1	-	-	TGCAGCGTACCGGGACTCGGCTACGAGCAGTACTTC	CSVPGLGYEQYF
TRBJ1-2	TRBV19	-	-	TGTGCCAGTAGTATCGGGTCGCAATATGGCTACACCTTC	CASSIGSQYGYTF
TRBJ2-1	TRBV11-2	-	-	TGTGCCAGCAGCTCCCGACTAGGGGTAACGAATGAGCAGTTCTTC	CASSSRLGVTNEQFF
TRBJ2-7	TRBV19	-	-	TGTGCCAGTAGTTTCTTAGGGACCTACGAGCAGTACTTC	CASSFLGTYEQYF
TRBJ1-2	TRBV7-8	-	-	TGTGCCAGCAGAAGACAGCGCGTGGGCTATGGCTACACCTTC	CASRRQRVGYGYTF
TRBJ1-5	TRBV6-5	-	-	TGTGCCAGCAGTCTCCTGGCCACCTCCGATCAGCCCCAGCATTTT	CASSLLATSDQPQHF
TRBJ2-7	TRBV7-8	-	-	TGTGCCAGCAGCTTGCTACGGGTGTCCTACGAGCAGTACTTC	CASSLLRVSYEQYF
TRBJ1-6	TRBV25-1	-	-	TGTGCCAGCAGTCCAGATACAGGGAATTCACCCCTCCACTTT	CASSPDTGNSPLHF
TRBJ2-3	TRBV7-2	-	-	TGTGCCAGCAGCTTGCGGGCTAGCACAGATACGCAGTATTTT	CASSLRASTDTQYF
TRBJ2-2	TRBV6-6	-	-	TGTGCCAGCCTTCAGGGTAGGATGTTTTTT	CASLQGRMFF
TRBJ2-3	TRBV4-2	-	TRBD2	TGTGCCAGCAGCTTGATTAGCGGGAGTGTAGATACGCAGTATTTT	CASSLISGSVDTQYF
TRBJ2-5	TRBV7-2	-	-	TGTGCCAGCAGCTTAGACGAGACCCAGTACTTC	CASSLDETQYF
TRBJ2-2	TRBV25-1	-	TRBD1	TGTGCCAGCAGTGTATGGGGGACAGGGTCCACCGGGGAGCTGTTTTTT	CASSVWGTGSTGELFF
TRBJ2-1	TRBV7-2	-	-	TGTGCCAGCAGAAGTCTGGGGGGTTCCTACAATGAGCAGTTCTTC	CASRSLGGSYNEQFF
TRBJ2-5	TRBV5-4	-	-	TGTGCCAGCAGCTTGGGGCAGGCGGGAGAGACCCAGTACTTC	CASSLGQAGETQYF
TRBJ1-4	TRBV2	-	TRBD1	TGTGCCAGCAGAACCCGACAGGGTGGTGAAAAACTGTTTTTT	CASRTRQGGEKLFF
TRBJ1-1	TRBV25-1	-	TRBD1	TGTGCCAGCAGTGTGGCAGGGGGGGAAGCTTTCTTT	CASSVAGGEAFF
TRBJ1-2	TRBV12-5	few	-	TGTGCTAGTGGGGTAGGGACGGAACACACCTTC	CASGVGTEHTF